The 30 T cell receptor beta chains below all came from one sample that was sequenced in a study of vaccination effects on CD4 cells after COVID-19. Antigens for these TCRs are unknown. Method: immunoSEQ multiplex PCR; TCRdb's copy keeps in-frame clones and lacks some. The sample contains tens of thousands of clones, just under 75% of which appear only once. It was after approximately 11 days of culture that CD4+ T cells were isolated. All participants had two doses of either the BNT162b2 or mRNA-1273 vaccine. The source material was CD4+ T cells from PBMCs cultured without peptide, sampled after COVID-19 vaccination. These receptors were obtained from a human donor who received a COVID-19 vaccine.

The genes are TRBV12-5 and TRBJ1-1, with a possible D match to TRBD1 (6 bases). Trimming removed 1 base at V and 9 bases at J, with 6 bases between. CDR1 and CDR2 from the germline V gene are LGHNT and FRNRAP. The CDR3 is 11 residues long. The CDR3 nucleotides are TGTGCTAGTGGTTTGGGGGGGCAAGCTTTCTTT. Protein: CASGLGGQAFF.

The chain couples TRBV6-2 or TRBV6-3 to TRBJ2-7; D ambiguous. This CDR3 contains 14 residues. Trimming shortened V by 0 bases and J by 3 bases, and 9 bases separated the two germline ends. Per the germline V gene, CDR1 is MNHEY and CDR2 is SVGEGT. CDR3 sequence: CASSYSSSYYEQYV. For the CDR3, the DNA is TGTGCCAGCAGTTACTCGAGCAGTTACTACGAGCAGTACGTC.

The V call is TRBV3-1 (or the pseudogene TRBV3-2), the J call TRBJ2-5; a weak D match, TRBD1 (6 bases). The germline V gene has CDR1 LGHDT and CDR2 YNNKEL (reference sequence). Deletions cut 3 bases from V and 5 bases from J, with 19 bases between. The CDR3 covers 16 residues. The CDR3 DNA sequence: TGTGCCAGCAGCCAGAGAGTGTTGGGGGCCGCGGAGACCCAGTACTTC. Encoded protein: CASSQRVLGAAETQYF.

Here the CDR3 DNA reads TGTGCCAGCAGCGCCCGGACATACCTCGTGGGGACCGGGGAGCTGTTTTTT. Translating gives CASSARTYLVGTGELFF. The rearrangement joins TRBV5-4 to TRBJ2-2, with D perhaps matching TRBD1 (5 bases). V lost 4 bases and J lost 5, with 21 bases in between. Germline CDR1 and CDR2: SGHNT and YYREEE (reference sequence). This CDR3 has 17 amino acids.

This clone was seen a handful of times. The chain employs TRBV18 and TRBJ2-7, with 7 nucleotides matching TRBD2. From germline, CDR1 is KGHSH and CDR2 LQKENI. This CDR3 has 14 residues. After removal of 3 bases from V and 5 bases from J, the junction contained 7 bases not matched to a gene. The CDR3 protein is CASSPGLRGNEQYV. The DNA of the CDR3 is TGTGCCAGCTCACCCGGCTTGCGGGGGAACGAGCAGTACGTC.

The V gene is TRBV19, the J gene TRBJ2-2; D is unresolved. The CDR3 loop spans 16 amino acids. V lost 7 bases and J lost 0, with 15 bases in between. Per germline, CDR1 LNHDA and CDR2 SQIVND (reference sequence). The chain's CDR3 is CASTRRRSPNTGELFF. CDR3 DNA sequence: TGTGCCAGTACGAGACGTCGCAGTCCGAACACCGGGGAGCTGTTTTTT.

The V and J genes are TRBV6-1 and TRBJ2-7, with D hard to call. The CDR3 loop spans 13 amino acids. V was shortened by 2 bases and J by 9 bases, with 14 bases between the two germline ends. The germline CDR1 and CDR2 sequences are MNHNS and SASEGT. The CDR3 protein is CASSESSLRRQYV. CDR3 nucleotides: TGTGCCAGCAGTGAAAGTTCACTGCGTAGGCAGTACGTC.

The rearrangement joins TRBV18 to TRBJ2-7; unclear D gene. The V gene lost 4 bases and the J gene lost 0 bases, with 7 bases spanning the gap. The CDR3 runs 13 residues. Germline V gene data show CDR1 as KGHSH and CDR2 as LQKENI. The chain's CDR3 is CASSLAGSYEQYV. CDR3 nucleotides: TGTGCCAGCTCACTCGCCGGCTCCTACGAGCAGTACGTC.

The chain carries TRBV12-3 or TRBV12-4 and TRBJ1-2; D gene unclear. V lost 4 bases and J lost 2, with 8 bases in between. This CDR3 comprises 13 residues. The CDR3 reads CASSYGLNYGYTF. In nucleotides, the CDR3 is TGTGCCAGCAGTTACGGACTGAACTATGGCTACACCTTC.

The chain is built from TRBV20-1 and TRBJ1-2; D gene ambiguous. There are 11 residues in the CDR3. V was pared by 6 bases and J by 1 base, with 6 bases between. The germline CDR1 and CDR2 sequences are DFQATT and SNEGSKA (reference sequence). CDR3 amino acids: CSAHHNYGYTF. The DNA for the CDR3 is TGCAGTGCCCACCATAACTATGGCTACACCTTC.

The chain uses TRBV9 and TRBJ2-2; 9 bases fit TRBD2. Germline trimming cut 4 bases from V and 2 bases from J; bases unmatched to any gene: 9. The length of the CDR3 is 17 residues. Looked up from germline, CDR1 is SGDLS and CDR2 is YYNGEE. In nucleotides, the CDR3 is TGTGCCAGCAGCCCTCGCGGGGGGGCTTTTAACACCGGGGAGCTGTTTTTT. Protein sequence: CASSPRGGAFNTGELFF. The full variable domain, with the rest looked up from reference TRBV9 and TRBJ2-2, is DSGVTQTPKHLITATGQRVTLRCSPRSGDLSVYWYQQSLDQGLQFLIQYYNGEERAKGNILERFSAQQFPDLHSELNLSSLELGDSALYFCASSPRGGAFNTGELFFGEGSRLTVL.

The rearrangement uses TRBV5-6 and TRBJ1-1, with a weak D call TRBD1 (6 bases). There are 15 residues in the CDR3. V gave up 1 base and J gave up 3 bases, with 13 bases separating them. The germline CDR1 and CDR2 sequences are SGHDT and YYEEEE. The chain's CDR3 is CASSLKGGADTEAFF. CDR3 bases: TGTGCCAGCAGCTTGAAGGGGGGGGCGGACACTGAAGCTTTCTTT.

A few counts support this clone. The chain combines TRBV6-5 with TRBJ1-1; TRBD1 is a possible D gene (5 bases). The CDR3 has 13 amino acids. V lost 2 bases and J 4 bases, leaving 8 bases between the germline ends. Per germline, CDR1 MNHEY and CDR2 SVGAGI. The CDR3 nucleotides read TGTGCCAGCAGTTACCTGGGGACCACTGAAGCTTTCTTT. The encoded protein is CASSYLGTTEAFF.

This chain links TRBV24-1 with TRBJ2-2, with TRBD1 matching over 7 bases. V lost 7 bases and J lost 2; bases outside the gene matches: 6. Germline V gene sequence: CDR1 KGHDR, CDR2 SFDVKD. The CDR3 length is 15 residues. The DNA of the CDR3 is TGTGCCACCAGAAGCACAGGGGTTAACACCGGGGAGCTGTTTTTT. It encodes CATRSTGVNTGELFF.

In its sample, this clone was seen once. The rearrangement links TRBV12-5 to TRBJ1-1; a possible D gene is TRBD1 (5 bases). Between the trimmed V and J ends, which lost 2 bases and 1 base, there was a span of 5 bases. CDR3 length equals 13 residues. From germline, CDR1 is LGHNT and CDR2 FRNRAP. CDR3 coding DNA: TGTGCTAGTGGTTTGCAGGGGAACACTGAAGCTTTCTTT. It is translated as CASGLQGNTEAFF. Full variable domain (outside the CDR3, taken from reference TRBV12-5 and TRBJ1-1): DARVTQTPRHKVTEMGQEVTMRCQPILGHNTVFWYRQTMMQGLELLAYFRNRAPLDDSGMPKDRFSAEMPDATLATLKIQPSEPRDSAVYFCASGLQGNTEAFFGQGTRLTVV.

The V call is TRBV12-1, the J call TRBJ2-7; the table's TRBD1 call for D was not verified on the DNA. TRBV12-1 is marked as a pseudogene. CDR3 length: 22 amino acids. CDR3 sequence: CASSFANSARNRDRGLTYEQYV. The CDR3 DNA is TGTGCCAGCAGCTTTGCCAATTCGGCGCGGAACCGGGACAGGGGGCTTACCTACGAGCAGTACGTC.

This clone was seen more than once but under ten times. The chain carries TRBV18 and TRBJ1-5, with 9 bases that match TRBD1. The CDR3 totals 15 residues. Trimming took 3 bases from V and 5 from J; bases not matched to a gene: 5. CDR1 and CDR2 from the germline V gene are KGHSH and LQKENI. CDR3 bases: TGTGCCAGCTCACCCCGGGGACAGGGCGATCAGCCCCAGCATTTT. It yields the protein CASSPRGQGDQPQHF.

The chain has TRBV18 and TRBJ2-5; no reliable D call. The CDR3 runs 12 residues. Germline CDR1 KGHSH, CDR2 LQKENI. Trimming removed 4 bases from V and 5 bases from J, with 8 bases in between. CDR3 sequence: CASSRDGETQYF. In DNA form, the CDR3 reads TGTGCCAGCTCACGAGATGGGGAGACCCAGTACTTC.

The chain is built from TRBV18 and TRBJ2-7, with 7 positions matching TRBD1. The CDR3 loop spans 14 amino acids. V lost 2 bases to trimming and J lost 4 bases; unmatched junction nucleotides: 5. CDR1 is KGHSH and CDR2 is LQKENI in the germline V gene. CDR3 region: CASSPERGPYEQYV. CDR3 bases: TGTGCCAGCTCACCAGAGAGGGGGCCGTACGAGCAGTACGTC.

This clone was detected a few times. The chain employs TRBV19 and TRBJ1-2; D is unclear. Per germline, CDR1 LNHDA and CDR2 SQIVND (reference sequence). Trimming took 6 bases from V and 2 from J, leaving 10 bases between them. CDR3 size: 13 residues. CDR3 DNA sequence: TGTGCCAGTAGGACGACGGAAAACTATGGCTACACCTTC. It yields the protein CASRTTENYGYTF.

This clone has a handful of counts. The chain is built from TRBV7-3 and TRBJ2-3; 7 positions match TRBD2. The CDR3 sequence is 15 residues long. The V gene end was trimmed by 2 bases and the J gene end by 0 bases; junction bases not matched to a gene: 2. Germline CDR1 and CDR2: SGHTA and FQGTGA. This CDR3 is CASSLLAASTDTQYF. DNA of the CDR3: TGTGCCAGCAGCTTACTAGCGGCTAGCACAGATACGCAGTATTTT. Full variable domain (rest looked up from reference TRBV7-3 and TRBJ2-3): GAGVSQTPSNKVTEKGKYVELRCDPISGHTALYWYRQSLGQGPEFLIYFQGTGAADDSGLPNDRFFAVRPEGSVSTLKIQRTERGDSAVYLCASSLLAASTDTQYFGPGTRLTVL.

The V gene is TRBV6-6, the J gene TRBJ2-5; D possibly corresponds to TRBD1 (6 bases). V was clipped by 10 bases and J by 4 bases, with 16 bases between them. The CDR3 consists of 13 residues. Germline values: CDR1 MNHNY, CDR2 SVGAGI (reference sequence). The CDR3 reads CATQGPFGETQYF. CDR3 sequence (DNA): TGTGCCACCCAGGGGCCATTCGGAGAGACCCAGTACTTC.

This chain uses TRBV9 with TRBJ2-5; TRBD1 aligns across 7 bases. Trimming removed 3 bases from V and 2 bases from J; junction bases left unmatched: 4. CDR1 SGDLS and CDR2 YYNGEE come from the germline V gene. The CDR3 has 14 residues. The CDR3 sequence is CASSEQGIQETQYF. CDR3 coding DNA: TGTGCCAGCAGCGAACAGGGGATTCAAGAGACCCAGTACTTC.

The V gene is TRBV9, the J gene TRBJ1-3; 11 nucleotides align to TRBD1. From germline, CDR1 is SGDLS and CDR2 YYNGEE. The CDR3 consists of 16 residues. The ends lost 3 bases at V and 3 bases at J; junction bases unmatched: 5. The CDR3 sequence: CASSARDRGGGNTIYF. As DNA, the CDR3 is TGTGCCAGCAGCGCTCGGGACAGGGGGGGTGGAAACACCATATATTTT.

Note on this clone: At one end the junction does not follow the germline gene, possibly because of a read error. The genes are TRBV6-5 and TRBJ1-1; D is uncertain. Germline-derived CDR1 and CDR2 are MNHEY and SVGAGI. The CDR3 totals 13 residues. CDR3 sequence: CASSYGVNAEAFF. DNA for the CDR3: TGTGCCAGCAGTTACGGGGTGAACGCTGAAGCTTTCTTT.

CDR3 sequence reads: CASSVLSSFQETQYF. DNA of the CDR3: TGTGCCAGCAGTGTTCTTAGTTCGTTCCAAGAGACCCAGTACTTC. V gene TRBV27 combines with J gene TRBJ2-5; D gene ambiguous. The V gene's germline CDR1 is MNHEY and CDR2 SMNVEV (reference sequence). V was pared by 5 bases and J by 1 base, with 14 bases between. The CDR3 spans 15 residues.

The genes are TRBV6-5 and TRBJ1-5; 10 positions match TRBD1. J lost 3 bases, V lost 5 bases, and 4 bases had no gene match. This CDR3 region has 15 residues. CDR1 is MNHEY, CDR2 SVGAGI, per germline. CDR3 nucleotides: TGTGCCAGCAGTCGGGACAGGGGCCCCAATCAGCCCCAGCATTTT. It translates to CASSRDRGPNQPQHF.

The CDR3 sequence is CASSRIVGQGSVQPQHF. The CDR3 DNA follows: TGCGCCAGCAGCCGCATAGTTGGGCAGGGTTCTGTTCAGCCCCAGCATTTT. This chain joins TRBV4-1 and TRBJ1-5, with a weak D call TRBD1 (5 bases). The germline CDR1 and CDR2 sequences are MGHRA and YSYEKL. Trimming shortened V by 4 bases and J by 6 bases, and 22 bases separated the two germline ends. The CDR3 runs to 17 residues.

The chain has TRBV6-2 or TRBV6-3 and TRBJ2-3; D ambiguous. The CDR3 has 15 residues. V dropped 6 bases and J dropped 1 base, with 14 bases sitting between them. Germline-derived CDR1 and CDR2 are MNHEY and SVGEGT. CDR3 loop: CASSFFRTGTDTQYF. As DNA, the CDR3 is TGTGCCAGCAGCTTTTTCCGGACGGGCACAGATACGCAGTATTTT.

CDR3 in amino acids: CASSQDIRGSGANVLTF. For the CDR3, the DNA is TGTGCCAGCAGCCAAGATATCAGGGGATCTGGGGCCAACGTCCTGACTTTC. The rearrangement uses TRBV3-1 (or the pseudogene TRBV3-2) and TRBJ2-6; possibly TRBD1 for D (6 bases). Looked up from germline, CDR1 is LGHDT and CDR2 is YNNKEL (reference sequence). V dropped 0 bases and J dropped 1 base, with 10 bases sitting between them. This CDR3 is built from 17 residues.